Presented here are 31 T cell receptor beta chains from one specimen sequenced in a study of T cells after yellow fever vaccination (dated 2019 in TCRdb). The treatment or condition label corresponds to: live attenuated yellow fever vaccine strain. Libraries were made using 5' RACE. The listed sequencing device is Illumina HiSeq 2500. TCRdb reanalyzed the raw reads on its own, using fastp at Q25 for trimming and MiXCR for clone calling, and kept in-frame beta chains. Rows matching on CDR3 protein sequence are summarized as one entry with the most common DNA and genes. Here the sample has tens of thousands of distinct CDR3 sequences; 7.5% to 9% occur a single time. About two fifths of the sample lies in the top ten. Specimen: CD8+ T cells sorted from PBMCs, collected on the day of the yellow fever booster vaccination. The receptor source for this set is a man aged 30 to 45 who received the YFV17D yellow fever vaccine.

V is TRBV28 and J is TRBJ2-1, with D tentatively TRBD2 (7 bases). CDR1 is MDHEN, CDR2 SYDVKM, per germline. Between the trimmed V and J ends, which lost 10 bases and 0 bases, there was a span of 13 bases. The CDR3 is 14 residues long. The CDR3 protein is CATGGTSSYNEQFF. In DNA form, the CDR3 reads TGTGCCACGGGGGGCACCAGCTCCTACAATGAGCAGTTCTTC.

This clonotype was observed a handful of times. This chain connects TRBV20-1 to TRBJ1-1, with 11 bases matching TRBD1. V dropped 5 bases and J dropped 4; count of bases not matched to a gene: 0. The CDR3 sequence is 12 residues long. The germline CDR1 and CDR2 sequences are DFQATT and SNEGSKA (reference sequence). The CDR3 reads CSAGTGGTEAFF. CDR3 in DNA: TGCAGTGCTGGGACAGGGGGCACTGAAGCTTTCTTT.

This clonotype was seen only a few times. The chain recombines TRBV6-5 with TRBJ2-3, with a weak D call TRBD1 (6 bases). The V gene's germline CDR1 is MNHEY and CDR2 SVGAGI. This CDR3 spans 18 amino acids. Trimming removed 0 bases from V and 6 bases from J, with 22 bases in between. This CDR3 is CASSYSAIQTGSRDTQYF. DNA for the CDR3: TGTGCCAGCAGTTACTCGGCAATCCAGACAGGTTCTAGGGATACGCAGTATTTT.

This clonotype was picked up a small number of times. The V gene is TRBV20-1, the J gene TRBJ2-2; 7 nucleotides align to TRBD1. Germline CDR1 and CDR2: DFQATT and SNEGSKA (reference sequence). V was clipped by 4 bases and J by 7 bases; unmatched bases: 9. The CDR3 is 14 residues long. In nucleotides, the CDR3 is TGCAGTGCTATCGACAGGGAAAGGAACGGGGAGCTGTTTTTT. This codes for CSAIDRERNGELFF.

The sample holds many counts of this clonotype. The gene calls are TRBV20-1 and TRBJ2-7, with 7 bases that match TRBD1. This CDR3 has 12 amino acids. V shed 3 bases and J 2 bases; nucleotides not matched to a gene: 1. CDR1 is DFQATT and CDR2 is SNEGSKA in the germline V gene (reference sequence). The CDR3, as DNA: TGCAGTGCTAGCAGGGGGACCTACGAGCAGTACTTC. Residues: CSASRGTYEQYF.

This clonotype was recorded a few times. This chain links TRBV30 with TRBJ2-1, with D tentatively TRBD2 (6 bases). The ends were cut back, 5 bases at V and 7 bases at J, with 12 bases in the middle. This CDR3 has 12 residues. Looked up from germline, CDR1 is GTSNPN and CDR2 is SVGIG (reference sequence). CDR3 protein: CAWETSYNEQFF. The CDR3 region has the DNA TGTGCCTGGGAGACTAGTTATAATGAGCAGTTCTTC.

This clonotype was seen a handful of times. This chain links TRBV10-1 with TRBJ1-1; D is ambiguous. The CDR3 has 14 amino acids. The germline V gene has CDR1 WNHNN and CDR2 SYGVQD (reference sequence). V lost 2 bases to trimming and J lost 8 bases, with 15 bases between them. The CDR3 loop is CASSENWATKEAFF. The DNA of the CDR3 is TGCGCCAGCAGTGAGAATTGGGCTACCAAAGAAGCTTTCTTT.

The V gene is TRBV6-5, the J gene TRBJ2-1; the D is unclear. This CDR3 is 12 amino acids long. V was trimmed by 4 bases and J by 5 bases, leaving 6 bases between them. CDR1 MNHEY and CDR2 SVGAGI come from the germline V gene. As DNA, the CDR3 is TGTGCCAGCAGTTCACCTAACAATGAGCAGTTCTTC. Its protein product is CASSSPNNEQFF.

This clonotype came up a few times. The chain links TRBV11-2 to TRBJ2-7, with D possibly TRBD1 on 5 matching bases. The CDR3 is made up of 18 amino acids. The germline gives CDR1 SGHAT, CDR2 FQNNGV. V was pared by 0 bases and J by 3 bases, with 21 bases between. The CDR3 DNA reads TGTGCCAGCAGCTTAGACCCCGACGGGCAGGGCACTATCTACGAGCAGTACTTC. This encodes CASSLDPDGQGTIYEQYF.

In regard to this clonotype: This may come from a read error, since a much larger clone is one base off. The chain joins TRBV10-3 to TRBJ2-1; D uncertain. This CDR3 is built from 11 residues. Trimming removed 3 bases from V and 7 bases from J, with 4 bases in between. CDR1 is ENHRY and CDR2 is SYGVKD in the germline V gene. The CDR3 region is CAISDENEQFF. The DNA for the CDR3 is TGTGCCATCAGTGATGAGAATGAGCAGTTCTTC.

For this clonotype: A much bigger clone sits one base away, suggesting this may be a read error. This chain connects TRBV3-1 to TRBJ2-5; D unresolved. The CDR3 has 14 amino acids. Germline V gene sequence: CDR1 LGHDT, CDR2 YNNKEL (reference sequence). CDR3 sequence reads: CASSFTEMGKTHYF. The DNA for the CDR3 is TGTGCCAGCAGTTTTACCGAAATGGGAAAGACCCACTACTTC.

There are a few counts of this clonotype. The chain couples TRBV29-1 to TRBJ2-1, with 9 bases lining up with TRBD2. This CDR3 spans 15 amino acids. Germline V gene data show CDR1 as SQVTM and CDR2 as ANQGSEA. The trim removed 4 bases at V and 4 bases at J, leaving 8 bases unmatched. CDR3 sequence reads: CSVARGLAGYNEQFF. DNA of the CDR3: TGCAGCGTTGCAAGAGGTCTAGCGGGATACAATGAGCAGTTCTTC.

This clonotype was counted only a few times. The rearrangement links TRBV7-8 to TRBJ2-1, with TRBD2 matching 11 bases. V lost 6 bases to trimming and J lost 8 bases; unmatched junction nucleotides: 9. The CDR3 covers 15 residues. CDR1 and CDR2 (germline): SGHVS, FQNEAQ. CDR3 DNA sequence: TGTGCCAGCAGTACGCTAGCGGGAGGATTATATGAGCAGTTCTTC. This translates into CASSTLAGGLYEQFF.

Only a few counts were recorded for this clonotype. The rearrangement uses TRBV10-2 and TRBJ2-1; possible D gene TRBD1, 5 bases. CDR1 and CDR2 from the germline V gene are WSHSY and SAAADI. The V end lost 5 bases, the J end lost 0 bases, and 11 bases lay between the germline ends. The CDR3 is made up of 15 amino acids. Written as DNA, the CDR3 is TGCGCCAGCAGTCGATTCGACAGCTCCTACAATGAGCAGTTCTTC. Translated: CASSRFDSSYNEQFF.

The chain uses TRBV9 and TRBJ2-3, with no clear D. Between the trimmed V and J ends, which lost 1 base and 6 bases, there was a span of 18 bases. CDR1 is SGDLS and CDR2 is YYNGEE in the germline V gene. The CDR3 is made up of 16 amino acids. The CDR3 bases are TGTGCCAGCAGCGTAAGTCCAGATCGGCAGCTGGATACGCAGTATTTT. Amino acids: CASSVSPDRQLDTQYF.

The V gene is TRBV27, the J gene TRBJ2-5; D may match TRBD1 or TRBD2 (5 bases each). CDR1 and CDR2 from the germline V gene are MNHEY and SMNVEV (reference sequence). Trimming took off 1 base at V and 1 base at J, with 7 bases between the two ends. The CDR3 contains 14 residues. The CDR3 nucleotides read TGTGCCAGCAGTTTATGGGGGTTCCAAGAGACCCAGTACTTC. Protein sequence: CASSLWGFQETQYF.

V is TRBV29-1 and J is TRBJ2-7, with D perhaps TRBD1 (5 bases). The CDR3 totals 13 residues. Germline values: CDR1 SQVTM, CDR2 ANQGSEA. Deletions cut 5 bases from V and 3 bases from J, with 14 bases between. CDR3 in DNA: TGCAGCGTTTCGACAGAGACCTGCTACGAGCAGTACTTC. Its protein is CSVSTETCYEQYF.

This clonotype has more than one count but fewer than ten. The chain has TRBV7-9 and TRBJ2-3, with 7 bases matching TRBD2. V shed 3 bases and J 3 bases; nucleotides not matched to a gene: 9. Germline V gene sequence: CDR1 SEHNR, CDR2 FQNEAQ (reference sequence). The CDR3 totals 16 residues. CDR3 DNA sequence: TGTGCCAGCAGCTTCCGTCTCAGCGGGAAAACAGATACGCAGTATTTT. This codes for CASSFRLSGKTDTQYF.

In its sample, this clonotype was seen many times. The chain employs TRBV28 and TRBJ2-5; 8 bases are a match to TRBD1. J lost 5 bases, V lost 4 bases, and 6 bases had no gene match. Germline V gene data show CDR1 as MDHEN and CDR2 as SYDVKM. CDR3 length: 14 residues. The CDR3 nucleotides are TGTGCCAGCAGTTGGACAGGGAGTAGTGAGACCCAGTACTTC. Protein product: CASSWTGSSETQYF.

In DNA form, the CDR3 reads TGTGCCAGCAGCGGAAGTAGTAGCTACACCTTC. Protein product: CASSGSSSYTF. J is TRBJ1-2 and V is TRBV9; the D is unclear. Germline-derived CDR1 and CDR2 are SGDLS and YYNGEE. V was shortened by 3 bases and J by 9 bases, with 9 bases between the two germline ends. There are 11 residues in the CDR3. Using reference TRBV9 and TRBJ1-2 for the parts outside the CDR3, the full variable domain is DSGVTQTPKHLITATGQRVTLRCSPRSGDLSVYWYQQSLDQGLQFLIQYYNGEERAKGNILERFSAQQFPDLHSELNLSSLELGDSALYFCASSGSSSYTFGSGTRLTVV.

This clonotype was observed a handful of times. The chain has TRBV5-1 and TRBJ2-3; D is possibly TRBD1 (6 bases). The CDR3 is made up of 15 amino acids. Trimming removed 0 bases at V and 2 bases at J, with 10 bases between. Germline V gene data show CDR1 as SGHRS and CDR2 as YFSETQ. The CDR3 region is CASSLEGELTDTQYF. In nucleotides, the CDR3 is TGCGCCAGCAGCTTGGAGGGGGAGCTCACAGATACGCAGTATTTT. Using reference TRBV5-1 and TRBJ2-3 for the parts outside the CDR3, the full variable domain is KAGVTQTPRYLIKTRGQQVTLSCSPISGHRSVSWYQQTPGQGLQFLFEYFSETQRNKGNFPGRFSGRQFSNSRSEMNVSTLELGDSALYLCASSLEGELTDTQYFGPGTRLTVL.

This clonotype has more than one count but fewer than ten. V is TRBV5-6 and J is TRBJ2-7; maybe TRBD2 (6 bases). This CDR3 contains 14 residues. V lost 3 bases to trimming and J lost 0 bases, with 10 bases between them. CDR1 is SGHDT and CDR2 is YYEEEE in the germline V gene. The CDR3 reads CASSYGGSSYEQYF. The CDR3 DNA reads TGTGCCAGCAGCTACGGGGGAAGCTCCTACGAGCAGTACTTC. Filled out from reference TRBV5-6 and TRBJ2-7, the complete variable domain reads DAGVTQSPTHLIKTRGQQVTLRCSPKSGHDTVSWYQQALGQGPQFIFQYYEEEERQRGNFPDRFSGHQFPNYSSELNVNALLLGDSALYLCASSYGGSSYEQYFGPGTRLTVT.

CDR3 loop: CASSLYPESRDISYEQYF. CDR3 sequence (DNA): TGCGCCAGCAGCCTTTACCCCGAATCCCGGGACATCTCCTACGAGCAGTACTTC. V usage is TRBV4-1 and J usage is TRBJ2-7, with D possibly being TRBD1 (6 bases). The CDR3 covers 18 residues. V gave up 4 bases and J gave up 0 bases, with 22 bases separating them. The germline V gene has CDR1 MGHRA and CDR2 YSYEKL.

This sequence joins TRBV27 and TRBJ2-5; 9 bases map to TRBD1. J was trimmed by 5 bases and V by 1 base; bases with no gene match: 2. This CDR3 is built from 14 residues. Germline lookup yields CDR1 MNHEY and CDR2 SMNVEV (reference sequence). CDR3 coding DNA: TGTGCCAGCAGTTTATTGGGACAGGGTGAGACCCAGTACTTC. Translated: CASSLLGQGETQYF.

The chain is built from TRBV28 and TRBJ2-7; a possible D gene is TRBD2 (6 bases). The CDR3 runs 15 residues. Germline CDR1 is MDHEN and CDR2 is SYDVKM. V was shortened by 6 bases and J by 2 bases, with 17 bases between the two germline ends. This CDR3 is CASSFLASTTYEQYF. For the CDR3, the DNA is TGTGCCAGCAGCTTCCTAGCGAGCACAACCTACGAGCAGTACTTC.

This clonotype was seen only a few times. The V gene is TRBV4-1, the J gene TRBJ2-7; the match to TRBD1 covers 8 bases. Germline V gene sequence: CDR1 MGHRA, CDR2 YSYEKL. The CDR3 extends over 16 amino acids. Trimming at V came to 4 bases and at J to 5 bases, leaving 13 bases not matched to a gene. The CDR3 spells CASSPNIGQGVHEQYF. As DNA, the CDR3 is TGCGCCAGCAGCCCTAATATCGGACAGGGAGTCCACGAGCAGTACTTC.

CDR3 amino acids: CASSSGLADYNEQFF. CDR3 DNA sequence: TGTGCCAGCAGCTCGGGACTAGCGGATTACAATGAGCAGTTCTTC. The V and J genes are TRBV7-9 and TRBJ2-1; 11 bases are shared with TRBD2. The CDR3 covers 15 residues. V dropped 4 bases and J dropped 4; count of bases not matched to a gene: 3. Germline V lookup: CDR1 SEHNR, CDR2 FQNEAQ (reference sequence).

This clonotype was recorded a few times. The rearrangement links TRBV7-4 to TRBJ2-7; the match to TRBD1 covers 8 bases. This CDR3 contains 16 residues. CDR1 and CDR2 (germline): SGHVT, SQSDAQ. V shed 5 bases, J shed 3 bases, and the junction held 12 bases outside the gene matches. CDR3 sequence reads: CASSPHGQGPNYEQYF. DNA for the CDR3: TGTGCCAGCAGCCCGCATGGACAGGGCCCCAACTACGAGCAGTACTTC.

This clonotype was found many times. The chain carries TRBV24-1 and TRBJ2-7; 8 positions match TRBD2. Trimming cost V 4 bases and J 5 bases; bases outside gene matches: 3. The germline gives CDR1 KGHDR, CDR2 SFDVKD. CDR3 length: 13 residues. This CDR3 is CATSEASGHEQYF. CDR3 DNA sequence: TGTGCCACCAGTGAAGCTAGCGGGCACGAGCAGTACTTC.

This clonotype occurred a few times. V gene TRBV20-1 combines with J gene TRBJ2-3; weak D call: TRBD1 (8 bases). The ends were cut back, 7 bases at V and 4 bases at J, with 18 bases in the middle. CDR3 length: 14 amino acids. Germline loops: CDR1 DFQATT, CDR2 SNEGSKA (reference sequence). CDR3 nucleotides: TGCAGTGTAGAGACAGGGGAGGGATCAGATACGCAGTATTTT. Translation gives CSVETGEGSDTQYF.

This clonotype was picked up a small number of times. This chain connects TRBV25-1 to TRBJ1-1; D is possibly TRBD1 (5 bases). V lost 4 bases, J lost 4 bases, and 10 bases lay in between. Germline lookup yields CDR1 MGHDK and CDR2 SYGVNS. The CDR3 is made up of 13 amino acids. This CDR3 reads CASSAAGGTEAFF. The CDR3 nucleotides are TGTGCCAGCAGTGCAGCGGGGGGCACTGAAGCTTTCTTT.